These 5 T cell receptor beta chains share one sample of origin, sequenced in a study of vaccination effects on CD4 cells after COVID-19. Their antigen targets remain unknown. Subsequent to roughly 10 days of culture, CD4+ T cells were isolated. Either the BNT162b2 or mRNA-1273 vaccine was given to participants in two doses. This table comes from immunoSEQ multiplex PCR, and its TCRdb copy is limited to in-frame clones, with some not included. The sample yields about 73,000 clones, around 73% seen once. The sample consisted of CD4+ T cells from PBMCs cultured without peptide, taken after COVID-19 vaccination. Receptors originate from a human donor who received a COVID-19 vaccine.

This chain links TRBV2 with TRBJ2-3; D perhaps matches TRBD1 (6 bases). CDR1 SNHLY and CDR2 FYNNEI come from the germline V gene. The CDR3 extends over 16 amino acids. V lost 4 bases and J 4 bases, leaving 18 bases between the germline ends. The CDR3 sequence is CASSANPPRQADTQYF. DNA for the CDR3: TGTGCCAGCAGTGCTAACCCCCCACGACAGGCAGATACGCAGTATTTT.

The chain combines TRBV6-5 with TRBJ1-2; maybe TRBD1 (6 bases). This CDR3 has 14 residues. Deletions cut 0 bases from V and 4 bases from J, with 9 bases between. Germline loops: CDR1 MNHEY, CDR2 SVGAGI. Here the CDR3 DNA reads TGTGCCAGCAGTTACTCGAACAGGGTCTATGGCTACACCTTC. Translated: CASSYSNRVYGYTF.

The DNA of the CDR3 is TGTGCCAGTAGTCGGACAGGGGAGGTTTTCACTGAAGCTTTCTTT. Translation: CASSRTGEVFTEAFF. This sequence joins TRBV19 and TRBJ1-1, with TRBD1 identical over 9 bases. CDR1 is LNHDA and CDR2 is SQIVND in the germline V gene (reference sequence). The CDR3 is 15 residues long. With V trimmed by 5 bases and J by 4 bases, 8 bases remained unmatched.

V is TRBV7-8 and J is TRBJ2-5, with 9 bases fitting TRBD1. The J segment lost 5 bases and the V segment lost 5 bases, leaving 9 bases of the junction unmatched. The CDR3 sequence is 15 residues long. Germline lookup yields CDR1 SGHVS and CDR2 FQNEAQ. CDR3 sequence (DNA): TGTGCCAGCAGCCCAGTACAGGGGGCTCGGGAGACCCAGTACTTC. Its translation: CASSPVQGARETQYF.

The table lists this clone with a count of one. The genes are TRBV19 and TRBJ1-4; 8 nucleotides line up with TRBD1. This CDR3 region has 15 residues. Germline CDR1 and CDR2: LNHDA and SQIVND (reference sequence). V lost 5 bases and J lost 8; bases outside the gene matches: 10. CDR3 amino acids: CASSLPRDRPEKLFF. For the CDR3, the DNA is TGTGCCAGTAGTCTTCCTCGGGACAGGCCCGAAAAACTGTTTTTT.